This TCR beta chain was sequenced during a study of shared clonotypes between healthy human individuals. At the level of the study: Per donor, CD8 memory used one plate, CD8 naive used two, CD4 memory used three and CD4 naive used three.

Over several immunoSEQ plates, each subset's genomic DNA was distributed in even portions. Profiled with immunoSEQ multiplex PCR; TCRdb holds only in-frame clones, not every one. The repertoire holds about 2.1 million clones, with 85% to 95% as singletons. In the case of this clone: As yet, its antigen is unknown.

Findings and caveats of the study: Naive subsets usually exceeded memory subsets in estimated richness.

CD45RO-negative CD8 cells positively selected for CCR7 made up the naive population, which excluded terminally differentiated effector memory CD45RA+ cells. The germline CDR1 and CDR2 sequences are SGHDT and YYEEEE. There are 14 residues in the CDR3. The V and J ends lost 4 bases and 2 bases, in that order; junction bases with no gene match: 5. Material for sequencing was naive CD8+ T cells from PBMCs. This chain connects TRBV5-6 to TRBJ2-7; 8 bases are a match to TRBD1. The receptor's source is a man between 18 and 29 years old in good health. Some clones in this sample may be carry-over from other donors' samples. CDR3: CASSPRQGPYEQYF. In DNA, the CDR3 is TGTGCCAGCAGCCCACGACAGGGGCCCTACGAGCAGTACTTC.